Included here is one T cell receptor beta chain sequence, with context. The data originate from a study of blood T cell repertoires in COVID-19. Study-wide background: Specimens from acute and convalescent COVID-19 originated in the United States, Italy and Spain. T cells, B-cell-depleted T cells, or PBMCs provided the cDNA or gDNA that served as material.

In the original analysis: Researchers report that nucleated cell counts were estimated from reference gene primer amplification. Using immunoSEQ multiplex PCR, the repertoire was profiled, and TCRdb retains in-frame clones only, with some absent. That table furnishes V, J and clone size, whereas the DNA furnished D and trimming. The sample includes under 100,000 clones, roughly four fifths of them seen just once. The sequence was collected from a woman older than 75 with active or convalescent COVID-19. The sample consisted of peripheral blood.

The CDR3 loop reads CASRAGGLNEKLFF. The CDR3 region has the DNA TGTGCCAGCAGGGCAGGGGGCCTGAATGAAAAACTGTTTTTT. The rearrangement uses TRBV7-9 and TRBJ1-4; TRBD1 matches 8 bases. V shed 6 bases and J 5 bases; nucleotides not matched to a gene: 5. The V gene's germline CDR1 is SEHNR and CDR2 FQNEAQ (reference sequence). The CDR3 spans 14 residues.